This is a list of T cell receptor beta chains from one sample in a study of beta chain features in type 1 diabetes. Repertoires were generated with immunoSEQ multiplex PCR, while TCRdb's copy carries only in-frame clones and drops some. The sample holds more than 550,000 clones, 11% to 15% seen once. Sample: naive CD4+ T cells from blood. Source of these receptors: a man aged 18 to 29 with type 1 diabetes. CDR3s include the opening cysteine and the closing phenylalanine or tryptophan. Expanded clones get a size class; other rows say once, few or many, or leave the size out.

few	TRBV19	CASSPQGNNYGYTF
.	TRBV29-1	CSVSPAGGSMETQYF
.	TRBV6-5	CASSFLPGQGKETQYF
.	TRBV19	CASRSSGRGPTSGNTIYF
.	TRBV4-1	CASSRGLAGQETQYF
few	TRBV30	CAWSVSWGGETQYF
.	TRBV7-9	CASSLRRFASPTNEKLFF
.	TRBV27	CASSFGTGDSPLHF
.	TRBV7-9	CASSLNPLRGQGYTF
few	TRBV11-3	CASSLGAGEQFF
few	TRBV11-3	CASSLRNSVETQYF
.	TRBV9	CARTYETMNTEAFF
few	TRBV7-2	CASGPSPNTEAFF
.	TRBV28	CASSSPAAGLHYGYTF
few	TRBV7-2	CASSLAGAGANVLTF
.	TRBV28	CASSPSGAPAYEQYF
few	TRBV9	CASSVATRNTGELFF
few	TRBV6-6	CASSYPTEGKTQYF